Listed below are T cell receptor beta chains from one sample, sequenced in a study of T cells in Graves' hyperthyroidism and ophthalmopathy. TCRdb used MiXCR to reprocess the multiplex PCR reads, holding one entry per CDR3 protein. The sample has 530,000 or so distinct CDR3 sequences, 15% to 20% seen once. The specimen was blood. Receptors originate from a woman aged 18-29 years with Graves' ophthalmopathy. The CDR3 runs from the conserved cysteine through the conserved F or W. The order of the fields is clone size, J gene, V gene, D gene, CDR3 protein, CDR3 DNA. D genes are given only for firm matches. Size is omitted from some rows. Given values are once, few, many or a class for expanded clones.

few | TRBJ2-7 | TRBV28 | . | CASSHPKGVEQYF | TGTGCCAGCAGCCATCCAAAGGGTGTGGAGCAGTACTTC
few | TRBJ2-3 | TRBV4-1 | . | CASNSGGSGDTQYF | TGCGCCAGCAACTCAGGGGGTAGCGGAGATACGCAGTATTTT
few | TRBJ1-2 | TRBV12-3/TRBV12-4 | TRBD1 | CASSSTGSAYGYTF | TGTGCCAGCAGCTCGACAGGGTCGGCCTATGGCTACACCTTC
. | TRBJ1-5 | TRBV7-9 | . | CASSLGWEGNQPQHF | TGTGCCAGCAGCTTAGGCTGGGAAGGCAATCAGCCCCAGCATTTT
few | TRBJ2-4 | TRBV5-1 | . | CASSLRLTVAKNIQYF | TGCGCCAGCAGCTTGCGGCTGACTGTAGCCAAAAACATTCAGTACTTC
many | TRBJ1-1 | TRBV3-1 | . | CASSQGRGITEAFF | TGTGCCAGCAGCCAAGGGAGAGGGATCACTGAAGCTTTCTTT
. | TRBJ1-4 | TRBV27 | . | CASSLSWRGRREKLFF | TGTGCCAGCAGTTTATCTTGGCGGGGGCGGAGAGAAAAACTGTTTTTT
few | TRBJ1-2 | TRBV20-1 | . | CSARDAGGADYTF | TGCAGTGCTAGAGATGCGGGGGGCGCCGACTACACCTTC
many | TRBJ2-1 | TRBV20-1 | TRBD2 | CSAGGLAGDKSLDEQFF | TGCAGTGCTGGGGGACTAGCGGGAGATAAATCGTTGGATGAGCAGTTCTTC
. | TRBJ2-1 | TRBV20-1 | . | CSARNGNNEQFF | TGCAGTGCTAGGAATGGGAACAATGAGCAGTTCTTC
few | TRBJ1-1 | TRBV6-1 | . | CASSQSPAGFASEAFF | TGTGCCAGCAGTCAAAGCCCAGCAGGGTTCGCGTCTGAAGCTTTCTTT
. | TRBJ2-1 | TRBV29-1 | . | CSAGQSLSSYNEQFF | TGCAGCGCCGGACAGTCTTTAAGCTCCTACAATGAGCAGTTCTTC
. | TRBJ2-5 | TRBV19 | TRBD2 | CASSSLAGLQETQYF | TGTGCCAGTAGTTCACTAGCGGGACTCCAAGAGACCCAGTACTTC
many | TRBJ1-1 | TRBV12-3/TRBV12-4 | . | CASSPGDGYPNTEAFF | TGTGCCAGCAGCCCAGGGGACGGATACCCGAACACTGAAGCTTTCTTT
many | TRBJ1-1 | TRBV7-3 | . | CASSLGGQSTEAFF | TGTGCCAGCAGCTTAGGCGGACAGAGCACTGAAGCTTTCTTT
. | TRBJ2-1 | TRBV13 | TRBD2 | CASSSPTGLAVPNEQFF | TGTGCCAGCAGCTCACCCACCGGACTAGCGGTACCAAATGAGCAGTTCTTC